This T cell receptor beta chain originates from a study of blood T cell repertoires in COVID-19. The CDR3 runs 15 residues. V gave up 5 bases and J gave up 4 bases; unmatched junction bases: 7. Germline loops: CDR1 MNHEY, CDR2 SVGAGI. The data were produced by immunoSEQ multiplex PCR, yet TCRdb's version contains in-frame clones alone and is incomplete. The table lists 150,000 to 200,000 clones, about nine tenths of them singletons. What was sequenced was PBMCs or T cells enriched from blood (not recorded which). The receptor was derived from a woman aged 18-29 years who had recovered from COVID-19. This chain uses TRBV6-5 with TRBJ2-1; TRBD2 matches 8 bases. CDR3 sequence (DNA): TGTGCCAGCAGTCCGGAGACTAGCGCTTACAATGAGCAGTTCTTC. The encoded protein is CASSPETSAYNEQFF.